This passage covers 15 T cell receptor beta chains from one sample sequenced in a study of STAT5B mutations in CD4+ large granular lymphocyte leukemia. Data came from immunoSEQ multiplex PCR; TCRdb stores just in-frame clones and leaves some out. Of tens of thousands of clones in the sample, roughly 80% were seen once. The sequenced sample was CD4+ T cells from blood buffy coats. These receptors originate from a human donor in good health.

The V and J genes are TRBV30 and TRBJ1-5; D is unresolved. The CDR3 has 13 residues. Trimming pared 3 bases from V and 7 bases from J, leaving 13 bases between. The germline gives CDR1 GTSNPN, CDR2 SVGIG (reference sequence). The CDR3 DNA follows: TGTGCCTGGAGACTCAACGACGGACAGCCCCAGCATTTT. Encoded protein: CAWRLNDGQPQHF.

CDR3 loop: CSVVVQGEFWGTEAFF. The DNA of the CDR3 is TGCAGCGTTGTTGTACAGGGGGAGTTCTGGGGCACTGAAGCTTTCTTT. This chain joins TRBV29-1 and TRBJ1-1; 8 positions agree with TRBD1. CDR1 and CDR2 from the germline V gene are SQVTM and ANQGSEA. J lost 4 bases, V lost 4 bases, and 14 bases had no gene match. CDR3 length equals 16 residues.

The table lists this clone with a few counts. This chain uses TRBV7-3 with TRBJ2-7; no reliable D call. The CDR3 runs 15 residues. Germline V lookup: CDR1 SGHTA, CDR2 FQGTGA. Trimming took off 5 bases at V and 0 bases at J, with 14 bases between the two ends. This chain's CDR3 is CASSPGGQSSYEQYF. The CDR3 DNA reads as TGTGCCAGCAGCCCCGGTGGCCAGAGCTCCTACGAGCAGTACTTC.

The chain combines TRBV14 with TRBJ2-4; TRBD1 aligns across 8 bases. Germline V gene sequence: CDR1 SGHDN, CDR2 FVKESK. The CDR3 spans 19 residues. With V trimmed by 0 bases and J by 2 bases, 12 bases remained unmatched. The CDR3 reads CASSQDQGQDLAPKNIQYF. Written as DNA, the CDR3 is TGTGCCAGCAGCCAAGATCAGGGACAGGATCTTGCTCCCAAAAACATTCAGTACTTC.

The CDR3 sequence: CASTPGGYNSPLHF. As DNA, the CDR3 is TGCGCCAGCACCCCAGGGGGCTATAATTCACCCCTCCACTTT. The rearrangement joins TRBV5-1 to TRBJ1-6; 7 nucleotides line up with TRBD1. Germline V gene data show CDR1 as SGHRS and CDR2 as YFSETQ. This CDR3 contains 14 residues. After removal of 6 bases from V and 3 bases from J, the junction contained 3 bases not matched to a gene.

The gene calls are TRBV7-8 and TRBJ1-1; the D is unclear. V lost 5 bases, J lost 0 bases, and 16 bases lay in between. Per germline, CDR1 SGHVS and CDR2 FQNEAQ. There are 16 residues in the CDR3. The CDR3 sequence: CASSPPGYYLNTEAFF. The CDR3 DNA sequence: TGTGCCAGCAGCCCGCCCGGCTATTATCTGAACACTGAAGCTTTCTTT.

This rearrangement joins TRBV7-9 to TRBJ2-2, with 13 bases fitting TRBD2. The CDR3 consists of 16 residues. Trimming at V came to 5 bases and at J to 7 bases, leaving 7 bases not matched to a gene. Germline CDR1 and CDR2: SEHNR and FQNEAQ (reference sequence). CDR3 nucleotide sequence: TGTGCCAGCAGCATGAGACTAGCGGGGGGAATCGGGGAGCTGTTTTTT. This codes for CASSMRLAGGIGELFF.

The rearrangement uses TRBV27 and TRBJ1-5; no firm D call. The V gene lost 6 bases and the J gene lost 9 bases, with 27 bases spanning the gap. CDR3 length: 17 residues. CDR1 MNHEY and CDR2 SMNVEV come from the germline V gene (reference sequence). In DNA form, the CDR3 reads TGTGCCAGCAGGGGGTTGGCAGACGCCGAATTGGATCGGCCCCAGCATTTT. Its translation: CASRGLADAELDRPQHF.

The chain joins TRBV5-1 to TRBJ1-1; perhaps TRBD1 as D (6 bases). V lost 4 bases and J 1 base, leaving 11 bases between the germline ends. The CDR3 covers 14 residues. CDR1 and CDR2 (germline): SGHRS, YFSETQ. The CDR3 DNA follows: TGCGCCAGCAGCCACCGGACAGAGAACACTGAAGCTTTCTTT. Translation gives CASSHRTENTEAFF. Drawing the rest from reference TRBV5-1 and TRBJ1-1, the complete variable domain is KAGVTQTPRYLIKTRGQQVTLSCSPISGHRSVSWYQQTPGQGLQFLFEYFSETQRNKGNFPGRFSGRQFSNSRSEMNVSTLELGDSALYLCASSHRTENTEAFFGQGTRLTVV.

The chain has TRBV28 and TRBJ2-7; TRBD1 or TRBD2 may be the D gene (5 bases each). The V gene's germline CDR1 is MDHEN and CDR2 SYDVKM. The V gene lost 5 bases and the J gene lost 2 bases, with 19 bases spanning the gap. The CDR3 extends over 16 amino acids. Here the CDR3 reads CASSVLGRLGPYEQYF. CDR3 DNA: TGTGCCAGCAGTGTCCTGGGACGCCTGGGCCCCTACGAGCAGTACTTC.

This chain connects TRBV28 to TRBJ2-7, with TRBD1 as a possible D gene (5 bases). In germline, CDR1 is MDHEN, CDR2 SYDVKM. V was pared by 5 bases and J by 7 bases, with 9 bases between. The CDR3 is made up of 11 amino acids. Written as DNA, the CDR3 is TGTGCCAGCAGTGCCCAGGGAGAGCAGTACTTC. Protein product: CASSAQGEQYF. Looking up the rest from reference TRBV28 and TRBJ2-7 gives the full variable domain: DVKVTQSSRYLVKRTGEKVFLECVQDMDHENMFWYRQDPGLGLRLIYFSYDVKMKEKGDIPEGYSVSREKKERFSLILESASTNQTSMYLCASSAQGEQYFGPGTRLTVT.

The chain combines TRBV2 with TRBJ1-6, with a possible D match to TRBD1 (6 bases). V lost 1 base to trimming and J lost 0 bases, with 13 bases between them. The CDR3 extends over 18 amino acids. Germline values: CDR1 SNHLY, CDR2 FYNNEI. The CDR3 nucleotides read TGTGCCAGCAGTGAAGTTCAGGGGACGAGCTCCTATAATTCACCCCTCCACTTT. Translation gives CASSEVQGTSSYNSPLHF.

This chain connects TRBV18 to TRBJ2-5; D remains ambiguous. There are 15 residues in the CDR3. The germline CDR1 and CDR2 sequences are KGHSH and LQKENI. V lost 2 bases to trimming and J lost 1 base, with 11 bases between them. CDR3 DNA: TGTGCCAGCTCACCAAGTGGAAACATCCAAGAGACCCAGTACTTC. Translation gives CASSPSGNIQETQYF.

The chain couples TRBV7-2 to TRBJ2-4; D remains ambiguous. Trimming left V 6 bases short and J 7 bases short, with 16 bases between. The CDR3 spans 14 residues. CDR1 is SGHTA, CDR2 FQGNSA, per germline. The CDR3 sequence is CASRIDHDNNIQYF. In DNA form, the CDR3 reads TGTGCCAGCAGGATCGACCACGATAACAACATTCAGTACTTC.

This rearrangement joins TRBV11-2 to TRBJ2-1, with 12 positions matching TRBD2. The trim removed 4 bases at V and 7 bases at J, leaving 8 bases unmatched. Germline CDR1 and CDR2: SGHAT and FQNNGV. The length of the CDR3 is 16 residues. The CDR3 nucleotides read TGTGCCAGCAGCTCTAGCGGGAGGGCCCTCGGGAATGAGCAGTTCTTC. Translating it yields CASSSSGRALGNEQFF.